The clone carrying this T cell receptor (beta chain) has only a few counts. Donors were grouped by their self-reported clinical history. Repertoires were generated with immunoSEQ multiplex PCR, while TCRdb's copy carries only in-frame clones and drops some. Of more than 300,000 clones in the sample, around 90% are singletons; the top ten hold roughly 1.2%. The record originates from a study of blood T cell repertoires in COVID-19. Looking at the study overall: Acute and convalescent COVID-19 specimens originated in the United States, Italy and Spain. PBMCs, B-cell-depleted T cells, or T cells were the source of the cDNA or gDNA that made up the material.

The V gene end was trimmed by 7 bases and the J gene end by 1 base; junction bases not matched to a gene: 10. Germline CDR1 SGHRS, CDR2 YFSETQ. The CDR3 length is 15 residues. This TCR derives from a woman between 18 and 29 years old who had recovered from COVID-19. Sequencing input: PBMCs or T cells enriched from blood (not recorded which). The chain has TRBV5-1 and TRBJ2-5; 7 bases fit TRBD1. The CDR3 region is CASRQGSPAQETQYF. Written as DNA, the CDR3 is TGCGCCAGCCGACAGGGATCCCCGGCCCAAGAGACCCAGTACTTC.